The 9 T cell receptor beta chains below all came from one sample that was sequenced in a study of human T cells and chemical hapten exposure. One entry per CDR3 protein, called by TCRdb with MiXCR from the RACE reads. The sample records around 69,000 distinct CDR3 sequences, over 7.5% being singletons. Time point meaning: patch test 1, 2 weeks after DPC sensitization. Documented treatment: therapeutic diphenylcyclopropenone sensitization with weekly scalp DPC. Specimen: whole blood, collected in connection with sensitization to the hapten diphenylcyclopropenone (DPC). Receptor source: a woman aged 40-49 years with alopecia areata. Some clones in this sample may be carry-over from other donors' samples.

Note on this clonotype: A single base separates this from a much larger clone, so it may be a read error. The CDR3 coding sequence is TGTGCCACCAGTGATTACAGCGGGACAGAGACCTACAATGAGCAGTTCTTC. The encoded protein is CATSDYSGTETYNEQFF. The chain joins TRBV24-1 to TRBJ2-1; D possibly matches TRBD1 or TRBD2 (7 bases each). The CDR3 sequence is 17 residues long. V dropped 2 bases and J dropped 2 bases, with 15 bases sitting between them. Germline V lookup: CDR1 KGHDR, CDR2 SFDVKD.

This clonotype was detected many times. The V call is TRBV11-2, the J call TRBJ2-6; TRBD1 is a possible D gene (5 bases). Germline assignment: CDR1 SGHAT and CDR2 FQNNGV. The germline V and J ends were trimmed by 2 bases and 0 bases, with 14 bases remaining between them. CDR3 length equals 18 residues. This CDR3 reads CASSLSDSPFSGANVLTF. CDR3 nucleotides: TGTGCCAGCAGCTTAAGCGACAGTCCGTTCTCTGGGGCCAACGTCCTGACTTTC.

The V gene is TRBV5-5, the J gene TRBJ1-2; 7 nucleotides match TRBD1. The CDR3 totals 14 residues. The ends lost 4 bases at V and 6 bases at J; junction bases unmatched: 9. Germline V CDR1 and CDR2: SGHKS, YYEKEE (reference sequence). The CDR3 bases are TGTGCCAGCAGCGTGGACAGGTTTACCGATGGCTACACCTTC. Amino acid sequence: CASSVDRFTDGYTF.

This clonotype was seen only a few times. J is TRBJ2-5 and V is TRBV6-6; D perhaps matches TRBD2 (6 bases). V gave up 8 bases and J gave up 0 bases, with 13 bases separating them. CDR1 MNHNY and CDR2 SVGAGI come from the germline V gene (reference sequence). The CDR3 spans 14 residues. The CDR3 DNA is TGTGCCAGCTCTCGGGAGCCAAACCAAGAGACCCAGTACTTC. Encoded protein: CASSREPNQETQYF.

This clonotype was counted at least ten times. The chain is built from TRBV7-2 and TRBJ2-1; D unresolved. There are 15 residues in the CDR3. Germline assignment: CDR1 SGHTA and CDR2 FQGNSA. The V and J ends lost 5 bases and 0 bases respectively, with 11 bases between them. In DNA, the CDR3 is TGTGCCAGCAGCCCCCTGGTAAGCTCCTACAATGAGCAGTTCTTC. Its protein is CASSPLVSSYNEQFF.

This clonotype was seen ten or more times. The chain combines TRBV4-3 with TRBJ2-3, with 8 bases lining up with TRBD2. The CDR3 is 17 residues long. Germline V gene sequence: CDR1 LGHNA, CDR2 YSLEER. Germline trimming cut 0 bases from V and 4 bases from J; bases unmatched to any gene: 9. The CDR3 loop reads CASSQDGVAGFSDTQYF. In DNA, the CDR3 is TGCGCCAGCAGCCAAGATGGGGTAGCGGGGTTCTCAGATACGCAGTATTTT.

The chain employs TRBV13 and TRBJ1-6; D remains ambiguous. This CDR3 is 14 amino acids long. The germline CDR1 and CDR2 sequences are PRHDT and FYEKMQ (reference sequence). Trimming took 4 bases from V and 10 from J, leaving 14 bases between them. Here the CDR3 reads CASSSMYRTSPLHF. The CDR3 DNA reads as TGTGCCAGCAGCTCAATGTATAGGACGTCACCCCTCCACTTT.

This clonotype has a handful of counts. The chain couples TRBV4-3 to TRBJ2-2, with TRBD1 as a possible D gene (5 bases). The CDR3 extends over 15 amino acids. Germline CDR1 is LGHNA and CDR2 is YSLEER. V lost 0 bases and J lost 2, with 7 bases in between. The CDR3 spells CASSQDRVNTGELFF. CDR3 nucleotide sequence: TGCGCCAGCAGCCAAGACAGGGTTAACACCGGGGAGCTGTTTTTT.

This clonotype was observed many times. The V gene is TRBV12-3 or TRBV12-4, the J gene TRBJ2-1; TRBD2 aligns across 7 bases. The CDR3 totals 18 residues. The trim removed 5 bases at V and 0 bases at J, leaving 13 bases unmatched. The CDR3 DNA reads TGTGCCAGCAGTCCTCAGACCGCACTAGCGAGCTCCTACAATGAGCAGTTCTTC. Its translation: CASSPQTALASSYNEQFF.